Detailed here is one T cell receptor (beta chain). This clonotype occurred many times. The clone's antigen remains unknown. The input lacks base qualities; no much larger clone sits a single base away. Receptors were amplified or captured by PCR. These reads were obtained on an Illumina HiSeq 2500. Molecular barcoding was employed in the preparation of TCR libraries, with unique molecular identifiers being used to normalize TCRbeta repertoire quantification. TCRdb itself trimmed the public reads at Q25 with fastp, ran MiXCR and retained productive beta chains. Each CDR3 protein appears once, grouped with its most common genes and DNA. This sample gives about 190,000 distinct CDR3 sequences in total; roughly 11% of them show up just once. The ten largest clonotypes hold about 13% of the sample. These data come from a study of T-cell reconstitution after alpha-beta-depleted transplantation in children (dated by TCRdb to 2016 to 2017). Concerning the study at large: Using TCR repertoire profiling, the study followed T-cell immune reconstitution in a quantitative way in children after TCRalphabeta/CD19-depleted allogeneic hematopoietic cell transplantation. What the study reported, not specific to this receptor: Apparently early alphabetaT-cell count recovery about two months after transplant reportedly relied on only several hundred rapidly expanded clones derived from non-depleted graft cells. Over the following months the frequencies of hyperexpanded clones went down, and after one year T-cell counts and TCRbeta diversity were mostly credited to newly produced T cells. In some patients, high TCRbeta diversity at day 60 was attributed to recipient T cells and intrathymic progenitors that had survived conditioning.

A distance of 10 bases separates the germline ends of V and J, which lose 3 bases and 0 bases respectively. CDR1 and CDR2 are drawn from the germline V gene (reference sequence): SEHNR, FQNEAQ. The CDR3 goes from the cysteine to the phenylalanine over 15 residues. The entry retains the CDR3 DNA only, 45 bases that are in frame from base 1. In light of the paper, this sample's treatment or condition label describes: allogeneic hematopoietic cell transplantation with graft depleted of TCRalphabeta T cells and CD19 B cells. The transplant recipients were children given TCRalphabeta/CD19-depleted allogeneic hematopoietic cell grafts.

The TCR originated in a boy between 2 and 15 years old with acute myeloid leukemia, due to receive a stem cell transplant. The V and J segments used are TRBV7-9 and TRBJ2-3; matching of 6 bases hints at TRBD2 as the D gene. Sample: PBMCs, taken before TCRalphabeta/CD19-depleted stem cell transplant. The CDR3 in this case is CASSFLGGSTDTQYF. The nucleotide sequence is given as TGTGCCAGCAGCTTTCTGGGGGGTAGCACAGATACGCAGTATTTT.